This T cell receptor beta chain was documented in a study of blood T cells in healthy people across ages. There are 12 residues in the CDR3. Germline CDR1 reads SGHAT; CDR2 reads FQDESV (reference sequence). The second PCR ran roughly 6 to 12 cycles with a sample-barcoded 5' primer and J-beta primers. CDR3-containing paired-end reads numbering at least 2.5 million came from each sample. TCRdb re-derived calls from the 5' RACE reads in MiXCR, one entry per CDR3 protein. The sample yields about 1.6 million distinct CDR3 sequences, roughly 32% seen once. The clonotype was recovered from a woman aged 25 to 39 in good health. The V call is TRBV11-1, the J call TRBJ2-5; D unresolved. The J call could be wrong; TRBJ2-7 is a better fit for the DNA end. Sequenced material: blood. The CDR3 loop reads CASSAIGLEQYF. CDR3 coding DNA: TGTGCCAGCAGCGCTATAGGGCTCGAGCAGTACTTC.